This T cell receptor (beta chain) emerged from a study of blood T cell repertoires in COVID-19. Across the study: COVID-19 samples, acute and convalescent, were from the United States, Italy and Spain. PBMCs, B-cell-depleted T cells, or T cells were the source of the cDNA or gDNA that made up the material.

Authors' data handling: Counts of nucleated cells, estimated from reference gene primer amplification, were obtained. TCRdb's copy holds only in-frame clones and misses some; the assay was immunoSEQ multiplex PCR. V, J and clone size are taken as reported in that table, and D and trimming were inferred from the DNA itself. The data show about 73,000 clones, with about 79% seen just once and roughly 4.5% held by the top ten. This clone is a singleton in its sample. Germline V gene sequence: CDR1 MDHEN, CDR2 SYDVKM. V lost 7 bases, J lost 3 bases, and 9 bases lay in between. The CDR3 consists of 12 residues.

What was sequenced was peripheral blood. The TCR originated in a woman aged 60-70 years with acute or convalescent COVID-19. The gene calls are TRBV28 and TRBJ1-1, with D maybe TRBD1 (5 bases). The CDR3 nucleotides read TGTGCCAGCAAGGGGTCGCACACTGAAGCTTTCTTT. Its protein product is CASKGSHTEAFF.